This is a list of T cell receptor beta chains from one sample in a study of tumor-infiltrating lymphocytes in localized non-small cell lung cancer. TCRdb keeps only in-frame clones here, not all; method: immunoSEQ multiplex PCR. Among about 23,000 clones, 55% to 75% were seen once, and the ten largest hold approximately 14%. Sequencing was done on a sample of lung tumor tissue. Every receptor here comes from a human donor with non-small cell lung cancer. CDR3s include the opening cysteine and the closing phenylalanine or tryptophan.

V: TRBV6-5
length: 12
CDR3: CASSYRREPQHF

V: TRBV27
length: 13
CDR3: CASSLGTAYGYTF

V: TRBV5-5
length: 13
CDR3: CASSLGTNYGYTF

V: TRBV5-5
length: 14
CDR3: CASTSWDVPYEQYF

V: TRBV4-2
length: 15
CDR3: CASSPTGGQSYEQYF

V: TRBV5-5
length: 17
CDR3: CASSSGGVAGTYNEQFF

V: TRBV28
length: 15
CDR3: CASSLEGSGTYEQYF

V: TRBV7-2
length: 15
CDR3: CASSLLGGGTGELFF

V: TRBV2
length: 14
CDR3: CAMRDSKFSYEQYF

V: TRBV6-6
length: 15
CDR3: CASSYSSGSSYGYTF

V: TRBV27
length: 15
CDR3: CASSSTGTGHTEAFF

V: TRBV2
length: 13
CDR3: CASSQGLTYEQYF

V: TRBV10-3
length: 13
CDR3: CAIHDRGNTEAFF

V: TRBV27
length: 15
CDR3: CASSLKGGGYNEQFF

V: TRBV7-3
length: 15
CDR3: CASSPIAGEQETQYF

V: TRBV4-2
length: 15
CDR3: CASSQGHAATDTQYF

V: TRBV4-1
length: 16
CDR3: CASSLYWKSGANVLTF

V: TRBV29-1
length: 16
CDR3: CSALGSGAPNTGELFF

V: TRBV20-1
length: 11
CDR3: CSAVYNTEAFF

V: TRBV7-3
length: 17
CDR3: CASSSAGLAGKGDTQYF

V: TRBV11-2
length: 13
CDR3: CASSSQENTEAFF

V: TRBV19
length: 14
CDR3: CASSIGGEIDTQYF

V: TRBV25-1
length: 15
CDR3: CASSESQHSNQPQHF

V: TRBV28
length: 13
CDR3: CASRDRGRAEAFF

V: TRBV4-3
length: 16
CDR3: CASSQHSSTEGETQYF

V: TRBV5-4
length: 15
CDR3: CASSLGVPMNTEAFF

V: TRBV30
length: 14
CDR3: CACNSGFGANVLTF

V: TRBV4-3
length: 13
CDR3: CASSQERGAVQYF

V: TRBV27
length: 14
CDR3: CASSSFGSYNEQFF

V: TRBV30
length: 15
CDR3: CAWSVKERGGYEQYF

V: TRBV9
length: 14
CDR3: CASSEMGDTETQYF

V: TRBV9
length: 14
CDR3: CASSLDRGNYGYTF

V: TRBV7-2
length: 17
CDR3: CASRSRGGHTRTDTQYF

V: TRBV25-1
length: 13
CDR3: CASSDWRGYEQYF

V: TRBV12-2
length: 15
CDR3: CASLHVGRNTGELFF

V: TRBV9
length: 14
CDR3: CASSVEAALYGYTF

V: TRBV6-5
length: 14
CDR3: CASFDRGGKTEAFF

V: TRBV5-8
length: 16
CDR3: CASSLGSGSFTDTQYF

V: TRBV19
length: 14
CDR3: CASRHTGYNQPQHF

V: TRBV2
length: 11
CDR3: CASELRYEQYF

V: TRBV5-4
length: 14
CDR3: CASSLGPMNTEAFF

V: TRBV7-9
length: 17
CDR3: CASSPPPREGLRDIQYF